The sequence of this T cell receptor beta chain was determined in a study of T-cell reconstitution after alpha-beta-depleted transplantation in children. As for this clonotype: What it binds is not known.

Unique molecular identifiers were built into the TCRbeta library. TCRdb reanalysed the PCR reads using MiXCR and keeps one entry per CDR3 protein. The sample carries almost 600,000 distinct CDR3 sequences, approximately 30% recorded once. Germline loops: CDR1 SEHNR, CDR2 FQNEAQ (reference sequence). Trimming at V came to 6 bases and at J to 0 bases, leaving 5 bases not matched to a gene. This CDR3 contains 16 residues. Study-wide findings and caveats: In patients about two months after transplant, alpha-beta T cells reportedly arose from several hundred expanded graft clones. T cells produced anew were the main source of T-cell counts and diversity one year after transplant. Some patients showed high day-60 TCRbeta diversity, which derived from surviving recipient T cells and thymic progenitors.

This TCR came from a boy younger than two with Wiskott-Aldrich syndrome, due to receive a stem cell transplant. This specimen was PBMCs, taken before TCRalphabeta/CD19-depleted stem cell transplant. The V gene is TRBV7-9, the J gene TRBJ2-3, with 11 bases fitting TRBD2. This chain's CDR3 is CASRWTSGQSTDTQYF. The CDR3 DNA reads TGTGCCAGCAGGTGGACTAGCGGGCAGAGCACAGATACGCAGTATTTT.